A selection of T cell receptor beta chains follows, all from one sample in a study of beta chain features in type 1 diabetes. The table came from immunoSEQ multiplex PCR; TCRdb's copy has only in-frame clones and leaves some out. This sample has 400,000 or so clones, with around 12% found just once. The sequenced sample was naive CD4+ T cells from blood. The receptors derive from a woman under 30 with type 1 diabetes. CDR3s leave out the opening cysteine and the closing phenylalanine or tryptophan.

j_gene | v_gene | CDR3aa
TRBJ2-5 | TRBV7-2 | ASSNQGGWETQY
TRBJ1-1 | TRBV11-2 | ASSSQGVGTEAF
TRBJ2-4 | TRBV5-6 | ASSNQGARDIQY
TRBJ2-7 | TRBV4-3 | ASSQTSGYEQY
TRBJ2-1 | TRBV28 | ASSLASGVNEQF
TRBJ2-5 | TRBV7-6 | ASSLGGGPETQY
TRBJ2-7 | TRBV6-6 | ASSSGRANEQY
TRBJ2-1 | TRBV9 | ASSPGQGNNEQF
TRBJ2-7 | TRBV5-6 | ASSRNYYEQY
TRBJ2-1 | TRBV7-2 | ASGPGHSYNEQF
TRBJ2-6 | TRBV9 | ASSVALQSGANVLT
TRBJ2-4 | TRBV2 | ASSERQVAKNIQY
TRBJ2-3 | TRBV7-2 | ASSLPFGLGPDTQY